The source of this T cell receptor (beta chain) is a study of cytomegalovirus exposure and HLA in healthy donors. Study conclusions and caveats: In vitro experiments confirmed that three CMV-associated chains were specific for CMV antigens. Indistinguishability led to the exclusion of some V segments, TRBV6-2 and TRBV6-3 included.

Note on this clone: What it binds is unknown.

The ends were cut back, 4 bases at V and 8 bases at J, with 20 bases in the middle. The CDR3 has 15 residues. CDR1 is SNHLY, CDR2 FYNNEI, per germline. PCR employed 60 Vbeta and 13 Jbeta primers. TCRdb's table, derived via immunoSEQ multiplex PCR, lists solely in-frame clones and lacks some. This table holds around 90,000 clones, less than 75% found once. The chain links TRBV2 to TRBJ1-2; D possibly corresponds to TRBD1 (6 bases). The specimen sequenced was PBMCs. This TCR came from a woman aged 25-40 years in good health and CMV-seropositive. CDR3 nucleotide sequence: TGTGCCAGCAGTGTAGTAACAGGGCGTCCAGAAGGCTACACCTTC. Translated, it gives CASSVVTGRPEGYTF.